This T cell receptor (beta chain) is drawn from a study of CD8+ T cells in alopecia areata. CDR1 and CDR2 (germline): MGHRA, YSYEKL. This CDR3 contains 14 residues. V lost 2 bases and J 4 bases, leaving 9 bases between the germline ends. Extracted RNA was reverse transcribed into cDNA, the sequencing template. Assay: immunoSEQ multiplex PCR; the TCRdb copy retains only in-frame clones and omits some. In the table there are some 200,000 clones, 56% of which are singletons. The sequence came from a human donor in good health. Sequencing was done on a sample of CD8+ T cells sorted from blood. The chain has TRBV4-1 and TRBJ1-5, with a possible D match to TRBD1 (5 bases). The CDR3, as DNA: TGCGCCAGCAGCCAAACGGAGGGGAATCAGCCCCAGCATTTT. Its translation: CASSQTEGNQPQHF.